Presented here are 23 T cell receptor beta chains from one specimen sequenced in a study of breast tumors, draining lymph nodes, adjacent tissues. TCRdb reanalysed the multiplex PCR reads using MiXCR and keeps one entry per CDR3 protein. This sample has 100,000 to 150,000 distinct CDR3 sequences, with approximately 20% found just once. The lymph nodes were axillary draining lymph nodes from breast cancer patients. Material for sequencing was axillary lymph node tissue. All receptors derive from a female donor with breast cancer. Some clones in this sample may be carry-over from other donors' samples.

This clonotype was seen ten or more times. The chain links TRBV6-1 to TRBJ1-3; perhaps TRBD1 as D (5 bases). V shed 2 bases and J shed 3 bases, with 11 bases lying between them. The CDR3 runs to 15 residues. CDR1 is MNHNS, CDR2 SASEGT, per germline. The CDR3 DNA is TGTGCCAGCAGTGAACGAGGGGCTATTGGAAACACCATATATTTT. Protein sequence: CASSERGAIGNTIYF.

The chain has TRBV6-1 and TRBJ2-5; D gene unclear. V shed 3 bases and J shed 2 bases, with 10 bases lying between them. The length of the CDR3 is 14 residues. From germline, CDR1 is MNHNS and CDR2 SASEGT. CDR3 nucleotides: TGTGCCAGCAGTGAGAGACGTCCTCAAGAGACCCAGTACTTC. Residues: CASSERRPQETQYF.

This clonotype was detected ten times or more. The chain combines TRBV27 with TRBJ2-7, with 10 bases fitting TRBD2. CDR1 MNHEY and CDR2 SMNVEV come from the germline V gene (reference sequence). The CDR3 loop spans 16 amino acids. The trim removed 4 bases at V and 4 bases at J, leaving 10 bases unmatched. CDR3 nucleotide sequence: TGTGCCAGCAGTTCGCTAGCGGGAGAGGGTAGGTACGAGCAGTACTTC. It yields the protein CASSSLAGEGRYEQYF.

This clonotype was recorded at least ten times. This chain joins TRBV7-9 and TRBJ2-3; 9 nucleotides agree with TRBD1. The germline V gene encodes CDR1 SEHNR and CDR2 FQNEAQ (reference sequence). The CDR3 contains 14 residues. The V gene end was trimmed by 5 bases and the J gene end by 5 bases; junction bases not matched to a gene: 5. CDR3 nucleotides: TGTGCCAGCAGCACAGAGGACAGGGGAGATACGCAGTATTTT. Protein sequence: CASSTEDRGDTQYF.

In this sample, this clonotype turned up many times. This chain joins TRBV5-1 and TRBJ2-7, with a tentative D call TRBD2 (6 bases). Trimming left V 2 bases short and J 4 bases short, with 22 bases between. CDR1 is SGHRS and CDR2 is YFSETQ in the germline V gene. This CDR3 has 17 residues. The CDR3: CASSFGPAGQAGYEQYF. The CDR3 bases are TGCGCCAGCAGCTTTGGTCCAGCGGGTCAGGCCGGGTACGAGCAGTACTTC.

Remarks on this clonotype: A much larger clone lies one base from this, so it may be a read error. The chain recombines TRBV5-1 with TRBJ2-1; tentatively, D is TRBD2 (6 bases). CDR1 and CDR2 (germline): SGHRS, YFSETQ. The CDR3 has 15 residues. CDR3 protein: CAGSIGDLKNNEQFF. CDR3 DNA sequence: TGCGCCGGCAGTATAGGGGACTTGAAGAACAATGAGCAGTTCTTC.

This clonotype was seen ten or more times. The J gene is TRBJ1-2, the V gene TRBV7-9; D is ambiguous. This CDR3 is 13 amino acids long. V was cut by 5 bases and J by 2 bases, with 9 bases left in between. CDR1 is SEHNR and CDR2 is FQNEAQ in the germline V gene (reference sequence). The DNA of the CDR3 is TGTGCCAGCAGCATTGTAACAAACTATGGCTACACCTTC. Amino acids: CASSIVTNYGYTF.

Ten or more counts support this clonotype. This chain links TRBV6-7 with TRBJ2-3; TRBD1 or TRBD2 may be the D gene (5 bases each). TRBV6-7 is flagged as an ORF with uncertain function. This CDR3 comprises 14 residues. The V end lost 7 bases, the J end lost 1 base, and 12 bases lay between the germline ends. CDR3 nucleotides: TGTGCCAGCAATGGGGGTGGGGGCACAGATACGCAGTATTTT. This gives the protein CASNGGGGTDTQYF.

About this clonotype itself: At one end the junction does not follow the germline gene, possibly because of a read error. The chain recombines TRBV11-2 with TRBJ1-6; D is undetermined. The CDR3 consists of 14 residues. Germline-derived CDR1 and CDR2 are SGHAT and FQNNGV. CDR3 sequence: CASSSSRNNSPLHF. CDR3 coding DNA: TGTGCCAGCAGCTCAAGCCGGAATAATTCACCTCTCCACTTT.

About this clonotype itself: A read error may produce the germline difference seen at one junction end. This rearrangement joins TRBV5-1 to TRBJ2-5; TRBD1 matches at 12 bases. Germline CDR1 is SGHRS and CDR2 is YFSETQ. The CDR3 spans 16 residues. The chain's CDR3 is CASSPGTGGLQETRYF. The CDR3 coding sequence is TGCGCCAGCAGCCCGGGGACAGGGGGCCTCCAAGAGACCCGGTACTTC.

This clonotype was detected many times. This chain uses TRBV7-9 with TRBJ1-4; D may be TRBD1 (5 bases). The CDR3 loop spans 13 amino acids. Between the trimmed V and J ends, which lost 2 bases and 6 bases, there was a span of 7 bases. CDR1 is SEHNR and CDR2 is FQNEAQ in the germline V gene (reference sequence). The CDR3 reads CASSLSRDEKLFF. CDR3 sequence (DNA): TGTGCCAGCAGCTTATCCAGGGATGAAAAACTGTTTTTT. The whole variable domain, filled in from reference TRBV7-9 and TRBJ1-4, reads DTGVSQNPRHKITKRGQNVTFRCDPISEHNRLYWYRQTLGQGPEFLTYFQNEAQLEKSRLLSDRFSAERPKGSFSTLEIQRTEQGDSAMYLCASSLSRDEKLFFGSGTQLSVL.

This clonotype was recorded at least ten times. The V and J genes are TRBV19 and TRBJ2-2, with D possibly called TRBD1 or TRBD2 (6 bases each). The germline V gene encodes CDR1 LNHDA and CDR2 SQIVND (reference sequence). The CDR3 loop spans 15 amino acids. Trimming shortened V by 10 bases and J by 4 bases, and 19 bases separated the two germline ends. The CDR3, as DNA: TGTGCCACCTCGTCGGGGGCTCGGGGCACCGGGGAGCTGTTTTTT. Encoded protein: CATSSGARGTGELFF.

This clonotype appeared a few times. The chain uses TRBV18 and TRBJ2-3; 11 bases line up with TRBD2. Losses at the gene ends were 2 bases for V and 3 bases for J; bases not matched to a gene: 10. This CDR3 spans 18 amino acids. The germline CDR1 and CDR2 sequences are KGHSH and LQKENI. Here the CDR3 reads CASSPLASGRKGTDTQYF. The CDR3 DNA reads TGTGCCAGCTCACCATTGGCTAGCGGGAGGAAGGGGACAGATACGCAGTATTTT.

At least ten counts were recorded for this clonotype. The rearrangement links TRBV20-1 to TRBJ2-1; the match to TRBD2 covers 9 bases. Germline V gene sequence: CDR1 DFQATT, CDR2 SNEGSKA (reference sequence). The CDR3 extends over 16 amino acids. V lost 5 bases and J lost 3; bases outside the gene matches: 11. CDR3 residues: CSAGSHSGGVYNEQFF. The CDR3 DNA reads as TGCAGTGCTGGTTCCCATAGCGGGGGTGTCTACAATGAGCAGTTCTTC.

About this clonotype itself: This sequence may be a read error, since a much larger clone differs from it by one base. The chain joins TRBV20-1 to TRBJ2-3; maybe TRBD1 (5 bases). The V gene's germline CDR1 is DFQATT and CDR2 SNEGSKA (reference sequence). The length of the CDR3 is 14 residues. CDR3: CSARVQGSTDTRYF. The CDR3 DNA is TGCAGTGCTAGAGTCCAGGGCTCCACAGATACGCGGTATTTT.

V is TRBV5-5 and J is TRBJ1-3, with unresolved D. Trimming pared 4 bases from V and 3 bases from J, leaving 20 bases between. Germline loops: CDR1 SGHKS, CDR2 YYEKEE (reference sequence). This CDR3 has 17 residues. CDR3 bases: TGTGCCAGCAGCCTCCCCGGGTCCCTAAAGGTTGGAAACACCATATATTTT. It codes for CASSLPGSLKVGNTIYF.

This clonotype occurred a few times. The chain combines TRBV2 with TRBJ2-3; D call uncertain. Germline CDR1 SNHLY, CDR2 FYNNEI. This CDR3 has 11 amino acids. Trimming cost V 8 bases and J 3 bases, with 6 bases left between them. CDR3 DNA: TGTGCCAGCCTGGCGACAGATACGCAGTATTTT. This encodes CASLATDTQYF.

This clonotype showed up many times. The chain couples TRBV19 to TRBJ2-3; possibly TRBD2 for D (6 bases). V gave up 3 bases and J gave up 4 bases, with 14 bases separating them. Looked up from germline, CDR1 is LNHDA and CDR2 is SQIVND (reference sequence). This CDR3 comprises 15 residues. The CDR3 spells CASSINGGVADTQYF. In DNA, the CDR3 is TGTGCCAGTAGTATCAATGGAGGGGTAGCAGATACGCAGTATTTT.

This clonotype was seen at least ten times. The CDR3 DNA sequence: TGTGCCAGCAGATCGGGACAGTTTCTTGATACGCAGTATTTT. This sequence encodes CASRSGQFLDTQYF. This chain uses TRBV6-5 with TRBJ2-3, with TRBD1 matching 7 bases. The CDR3 consists of 14 residues. V lost 6 bases and J lost 6; bases outside the gene matches: 9. Germline values: CDR1 MNHEY, CDR2 SVGAGI.

About this clonotype itself: This may arise from a read error, as a much more abundant clone is one base away. The chain is built from TRBV13 and TRBJ2-7, with D hard to call. The CDR3 loop spans 14 amino acids. Germline values: CDR1 PRHDT, CDR2 FYEKMQ (reference sequence). DNA of the CDR3: TGTGCCAGCAGCTTAGGGACGAGATCCTGCGAGCAGTACTTC. Translated, it gives CASSLGTRSCEQYF.

This CDR3 is CASSPGTDVGEQFF. CDR3 in DNA: TGTGCCAGCAGTCCCGGGACAGATGTTGGTGAGCAGTTCTTC. V and J are TRBV28 and TRBJ2-1; 7 nucleotides match TRBD1. The CDR3 extends over 14 amino acids. Unmatched junction bases numbered 10, after V lost 5 bases and J lost 9 bases. Germline assignment: CDR1 MDHEN and CDR2 SYDVKM.

To note about this clonotype: A read error is possible here, since a much larger clone lies one base away. The chain couples TRBV19 to TRBJ1-6; the D gene is possibly TRBD1 (6 bases). Germline CDR1 LNHDA, CDR2 SQIVND (reference sequence). The CDR3 spans 14 residues. The CDR3 DNA reads TGTGCCAGTAGTATGTCAGGGGCGAAGTCACCCCACCACTTT. It translates to CASSMSGAKSPHHF.

Regarding this clonotype: This may stem from a read error, because a much larger clone lies one nucleotide away. The chain recombines TRBV6-5 with TRBJ1-2, with D perhaps matching TRBD1 (5 bases). V was shortened by 5 bases and J by 3 bases, with 13 bases between the two germline ends. The CDR3 sequence is 14 residues long. Germline V gene data show CDR1 as MNHEY and CDR2 as SVGAGI. The CDR3 loop is CASSQTGGDYGYTF. Here the CDR3 DNA reads TGTGCCAGCAGTCAGACGGGGGGGGACTATGGCTACACCTTC.